These 22 T cell receptor beta chains share one sample of origin, sequenced in a study of breast tumors, draining lymph nodes, adjacent tissues (dated by TCRdb to the mid-2010s). Libraries were constructed by multiplex PCR. Sequenced using an Illumina HiSeq 2000. TCRdb itself trimmed the public reads at Q25 with fastp, ran MiXCR and retained productive beta chains. Rows merge per CDR3 protein into single entries with the most common DNA and genes. The sample has under 80,000 distinct CDR3 sequences on record, less than 50% of them singletons. Over 7.5% of the sample lies in the top ten. The specimen was breast tumor tissue. The receptor source for this set is a female donor with breast cancer. Some clones in this sample may be carry-over from other donors' samples.

Comment on this clonotype: Since a much larger clone is just one base distant, this may be a read error. The rearrangement uses TRBV6-2 or TRBV6-3 and TRBJ2-1; maybe TRBD2 (6 bases). The CDR3 consists of 13 residues. CDR1 is MNHEY and CDR2 is SVGEGT in the germline V gene. The CDR3 sequence is CASRRDSYNERFF. In nucleotides, the CDR3 is TGTGCCAGCAGAAGGGACTCCTACAATGAGCGGTTCTTC.

Points on this clonotype: The junction shows a germline mismatch at one end, possibly a read error. The rearrangement links TRBV20-1 to TRBJ1-2; no definite D call. Germline CDR1 DFQATT, CDR2 SNEGSKA (reference sequence). The CDR3 runs 13 residues. Here the CDR3 reads CSASSGPVNGYAF. CDR3 DNA sequence: TGCAGTGCTAGTAGTGGACCCGTGAATGGCTACGCCTTC.

This clonotype showed up many times. A much larger clonotype is one base distant, so this may be a read error. Because it lacks the conserved phenylalanine or tryptophan at the end, this CDR3 is likely a read error. The genes are TRBV20-1 and TRBJ2-3; D is undetermined. CDR1 DFQATT and CDR2 SNEGSKA come from the germline V gene (reference sequence). The CDR3 totals 11 residues. Trimming stripped 4 bases from V and 6 bases from J, with 8 bases between. In DNA, the CDR3 is TGCAGTGCTATTGACGGTGATACGCAGTATCTT. Translating gives CSAIDGDTQYL.

The chain combines TRBV13 with TRBJ1-2; 8 bases map to TRBD1. The CDR3 has 15 amino acids. CDR1 PRHDT and CDR2 FYEKMQ come from the germline V gene (reference sequence). V was clipped by 0 bases and J by 2 bases; unmatched bases: 2. DNA of the CDR3: TGTGCCAGCAGCTTAGGGACAGGGGAAAACTATGGCTACACCTTC. Residues: CASSLGTGENYGYTF.

This clonotype has ten or more counts. The rearrangement uses TRBV25-1 and TRBJ1-1; no clear D gene. V lost 4 bases and J lost 5, with 14 bases in between. The CDR3 loop spans 14 amino acids. The germline V gene has CDR1 MGHDK and CDR2 SYGVNS. CDR3 region: CASSVKHTLTEAFF. CDR3 sequence (DNA): TGTGCCAGCAGTGTTAAGCACACCTTGACTGAAGCTTTCTTT.

This clonotype was recorded many times. The genes are TRBV20-1 and TRBJ1-5; no reliable D call. Germline V lookup: CDR1 DFQATT, CDR2 SNEGSKA (reference sequence). This CDR3 contains 12 residues. Trimming left V 1 base short and J 4 bases short, with 5 bases between. CDR3 DNA: TGCAGTGCTAGAGGGCCGAATCAGCCCCAGCATTTT. Amino acids: CSARGPNQPQHF.

Concerning this clonotype: The conserved closing phenylalanine or tryptophan is absent in this CDR3, likely reflecting a read error. The chain is built from TRBV20-1 and TRBJ1-2, with D uncertain. CDR1 and CDR2 (germline): DFQATT, SNEGSKA (reference sequence). V was trimmed by 8 bases and J by 4 bases, leaving 11 bases between them. This CDR3 spans 11 amino acids. The CDR3 coding sequence is TGCAGTAACAGCCCTAGCTATGGCTACACCCTC. Residues: CSNSPSYGYTL.

This clonotype was recorded at least ten times. This rearrangement joins TRBV7-9 to TRBJ2-1, with TRBD2 matching over 8 bases. The CDR3 loop spans 15 amino acids. V gave up 0 bases and J gave up 8 bases; unmatched junction bases: 6. Germline-derived CDR1 and CDR2 are SEHNR and FQNEAQ (reference sequence). CDR3 coding DNA: TGTGCCAGCAGCTTAGCTTGGCGGGGGGTTCATGAGCAGTTCTTC. Its protein product is CASSLAWRGVHEQFF.

The CDR3 coding sequence is TGCGCCAGCAGCTTGGTCGCAGGTACCACCGGGGAGCTGTTTTTT. Translation gives CASSLVAGTTGELFF. The J gene is TRBJ2-2, the V gene TRBV5-1; D is unclear. CDR3 length equals 15 residues. V lost 0 bases and J 4 bases, leaving 10 bases between the germline ends. Germline assignment: CDR1 SGHRS and CDR2 YFSETQ.

This clonotype was observed a single time. V usage is TRBV2 and J usage is TRBJ2-2, with TRBD2 matching over 8 bases. The CDR3 consists of 15 residues. Germline V gene lookup returns CDR1 SNHLY and CDR2 FYNNEI. V dropped 1 base and J dropped 8; count of bases not matched to a gene: 6. For the CDR3, the DNA is TGTGCCAGCAGTGAAGACGGAGCGGGAGTGGGGGAGCTGTTTTTT. Amino acid sequence: CASSEDGAGVGELFF.

V gene TRBV7-9 combines with J gene TRBJ1-5, with TRBD1 identical over 9 bases. This CDR3 is 14 amino acids long. Trimming cost V 4 bases and J 14 bases; bases outside gene matches: 12. Per the germline V gene, CDR1 is SEHNR and CDR2 is FQNEAQ (reference sequence). The CDR3 region has the DNA TGTGCCAGCAGCTCCCGGGACAGGGACGCCTACGAGCATTTT. This translates into CASSSRDRDAYEHF.

The chain recombines TRBV7-9 with TRBJ1-4, with D maybe TRBD1 (5 bases). V was trimmed by 5 bases and J by 11 bases, leaving 15 bases between them. In germline, CDR1 is SEHNR, CDR2 FQNEAQ (reference sequence). The CDR3 contains 13 residues. CDR3 in amino acids: CASSQGTSGKLFF. DNA of the CDR3: TGTGCCAGCAGCCAGGGCACTAGCGGGAAACTGTTTTTT. Based on the CDR3 plus reference TRBV7-9 and TRBJ1-4, the full variable domain is DTGVSQNPRHKITKRGQNVTFRCDPISEHNRLYWYRQTLGQGPEFLTYFQNEAQLEKSRLLSDRFSAERPKGSFSTLEIQRTEQGDSAMYLCASSQGTSGKLFFGSGTQLSVL.

Note on this clonotype: One base away lies a much larger clone, so this may be a sequencing read error. The final CDR3 position lacks the conserved phenylalanine or tryptophan, pointing to a likely read error. The rearrangement links TRBV9 to TRBJ2-3; D remains ambiguous. Trimming cost V 3 bases and J 6 bases, with 11 bases left between them. Germline values: CDR1 SGDLS, CDR2 YYNGEE. CDR3 length: 13 amino acids. The CDR3: CASSADGMDTQYS. Written as DNA, the CDR3 is TGTGCCAGCAGCGCGGACGGCATGGATACGCAGTATTCT.

As for this clonotype: A read error may explain this, as a much larger clone is one base away. The chain's CDR3 is CASSSRDSTYNEQFF. Written as DNA, the CDR3 is TGTGCCAGCAGCTCTCGGGACAGTACCTACAATGAGCAGTTCTTC. The gene calls are TRBV11-2 and TRBJ2-1; 7 bases are a match to TRBD1. V trimming: 4 bases; J trimming: 2 bases; junction bases outside the gene matches: 5. CDR1 is SGHAT, CDR2 FQNNGV, per germline. The CDR3 extends over 15 amino acids.

Ten or more counts support this clonotype. The rearrangement uses TRBV7-3 and TRBJ2-1; 14 positions match TRBD2. CDR1 SGHTA and CDR2 FQGTGA come from the germline V gene. The CDR3 extends over 15 amino acids. J lost 6 bases, V lost 3 bases, and 1 base had no gene match. CDR3 sequence (DNA): TGTGCCAGCAGCTTGGGACTAGCGGGAGTCAATGAGCAGTTCTTC. This encodes CASSLGLAGVNEQFF.

At least ten counts were recorded for this clonotype. This rearrangement joins TRBV27 to TRBJ1-2, with D hard to call. Trimming stripped 5 bases from V and 3 bases from J, with 19 bases between. The CDR3 totals 16 residues. Germline V gives CDR1 MNHEY, CDR2 SMNVEV (reference sequence). The CDR3, as DNA: TGTGCCAGCAGTCCACTCCTGTTGACTAATTACTATGGCTACACCTTC. Its translation: CASSPLLLTNYYGYTF.

The chain carries TRBV29-1 and TRBJ2-7; 7 bases are a match to TRBD1. CDR1 SQVTM and CDR2 ANQGSEA come from the germline V gene. The V gene end was trimmed by 8 bases and the J gene end by 6 bases; junction bases not matched to a gene: 13. This CDR3 comprises 13 residues. CDR3 loop: CSPVGQSFSEQYF. The CDR3 DNA follows: TGCAGCCCGGTGGGACAGTCCTTCTCCGAGCAGTACTTC.

In this sample, this clonotype turned up many times. The gene calls are TRBV6-5 and TRBJ2-3; D not certain. The CDR3 has 13 residues. The V end was cut by 4 bases, the J end by 5 bases, with 10 bases between. Germline-derived CDR1 and CDR2 are MNHEY and SVGAGI. CDR3: CASSWASGDTQYF. The DNA for the CDR3 is TGTGCCAGCAGTTGGGCCTCAGGAGATACGCAGTATTTT.

J is TRBJ1-2 and V is TRBV13; 12 nucleotides agree with TRBD1. The germline V gene has CDR1 PRHDT and CDR2 FYEKMQ (reference sequence). V lost 1 base and J lost 8; bases outside the gene matches: 5. The CDR3 covers 15 residues. The CDR3 protein is CASSLVGQGAGGYTF. For the CDR3, the DNA is TGTGCCAGCAGCTTAGTGGGACAGGGGGCGGGAGGCTACACCTTC.

This clonotype was seen ten or more times. The junction shows a germline mismatch at one end, possibly a read error. The chain joins TRBV6-1 to TRBJ1-2; D might be TRBD1 (6 bases). CDR1 is MNHNS and CDR2 is SASEGT in the germline V gene. The CDR3 totals 14 residues. CDR3: CTSRGDPGWDGYTF. CDR3 nucleotides: TGTACCAGCAGGGGAGATCCAGGGTGGGATGGCTACACCTTC.

In the case of this clonotype: The junction and the germline gene differ at one end; a read error may be behind it. The J gene is TRBJ2-7, the V gene TRBV14; D is unclear. Germline V gene sequence: CDR1 SGHDN, CDR2 FVKESK. The CDR3 loop spans 16 amino acids. The CDR3 reads CASSQRDITPTYAQYF. The DNA of the CDR3 is TGTGCCAGCAGCCAGAGAGACATCACTCCAACCTACGCGCAGTACTTC.

By share of the sample, this clonotype is medium-sized. Germline is not matched at one junction end, which may reflect a read error. V and J are TRBV7-7 and TRBJ2-7, with 7 bases fitting TRBD1. Per the germline V gene, CDR1 is SSHAT and CDR2 is FNYEAQ (reference sequence). This CDR3 is built from 15 residues. The CDR3 bases are TGTGCTAGCAGCTTATCTCTTCCAGGGGGCTACGAGCAGTACTTC. This gives the protein CASSLSLPGGYEQYF.